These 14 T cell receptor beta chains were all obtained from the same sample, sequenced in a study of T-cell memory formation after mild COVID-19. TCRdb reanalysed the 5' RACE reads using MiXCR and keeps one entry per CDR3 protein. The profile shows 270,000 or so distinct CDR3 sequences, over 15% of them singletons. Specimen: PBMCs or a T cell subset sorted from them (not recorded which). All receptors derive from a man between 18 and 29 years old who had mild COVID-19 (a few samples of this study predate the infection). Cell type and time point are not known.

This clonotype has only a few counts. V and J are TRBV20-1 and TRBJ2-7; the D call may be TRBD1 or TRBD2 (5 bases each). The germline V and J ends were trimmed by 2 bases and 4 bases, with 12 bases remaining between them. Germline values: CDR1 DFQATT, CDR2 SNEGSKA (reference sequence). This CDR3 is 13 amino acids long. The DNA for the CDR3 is TGCAGTGCTAGATTCCGGGGCCCTTACGAGCAGTACGTC. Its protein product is CSARFRGPYEQYV.

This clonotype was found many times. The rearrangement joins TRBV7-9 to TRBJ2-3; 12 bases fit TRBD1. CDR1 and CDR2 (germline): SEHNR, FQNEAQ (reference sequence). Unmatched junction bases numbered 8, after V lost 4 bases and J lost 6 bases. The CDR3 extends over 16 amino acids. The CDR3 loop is CASSSTGTGGLDTQYF. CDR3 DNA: TGTGCCAGCAGCTCGACCGGGACAGGGGGCCTCGATACGCAGTATTTT.

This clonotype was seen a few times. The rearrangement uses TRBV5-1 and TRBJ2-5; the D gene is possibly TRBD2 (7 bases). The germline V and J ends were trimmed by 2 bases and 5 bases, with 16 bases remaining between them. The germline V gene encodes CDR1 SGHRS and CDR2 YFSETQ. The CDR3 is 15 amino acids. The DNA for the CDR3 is TGCGCCAGCAGCTTCAACCCCGGGGGGCAGGAGACCCAGTACTTC. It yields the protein CASSFNPGGQETQYF.

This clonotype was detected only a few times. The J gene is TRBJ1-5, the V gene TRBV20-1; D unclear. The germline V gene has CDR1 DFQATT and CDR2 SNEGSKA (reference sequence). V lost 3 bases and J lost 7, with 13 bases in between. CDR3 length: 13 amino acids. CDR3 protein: CSASPQPEQPQHF. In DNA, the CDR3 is TGCAGTGCTAGCCCCCAGCCAGAGCAGCCCCAGCATTTT.

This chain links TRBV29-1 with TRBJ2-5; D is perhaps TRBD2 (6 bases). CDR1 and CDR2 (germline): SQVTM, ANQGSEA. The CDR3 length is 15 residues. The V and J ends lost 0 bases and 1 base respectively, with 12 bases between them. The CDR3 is CSVEEDGRTQETQYF. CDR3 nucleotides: TGCAGCGTTGAAGAAGACGGGAGAACCCAAGAGACCCAGTACTTC. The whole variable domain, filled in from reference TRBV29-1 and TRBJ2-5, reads SAVISQKPSRDICQRGTSLTIQCQVDSQVTMMFWYRQQPGQSLTLIATANQGSEATYESGFVIDKFPISRPNLTFSTLTVSNMSPEDSSIYLCSVEEDGRTQETQYFGPGTRLLVL.

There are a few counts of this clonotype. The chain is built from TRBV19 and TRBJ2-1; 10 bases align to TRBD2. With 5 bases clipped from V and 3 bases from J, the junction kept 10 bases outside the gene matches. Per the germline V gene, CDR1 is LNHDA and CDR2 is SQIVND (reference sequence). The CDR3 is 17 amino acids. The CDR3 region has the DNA TGTGCCAGTAGTCCCCTGGAAGCGGGGGGGCTCTACAATGAGCAGTTCTTC. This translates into CASSPLEAGGLYNEQFF. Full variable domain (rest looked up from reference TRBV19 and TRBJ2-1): DGGITQSPKYLFRKEGQNVTLSCEQNLNHDAMYWYRQDPGQGLRLIYYSQIVNDFQKGDIAEGYSVSREKKESFPLTVTSAQKNPTAFYLCASSPLEAGGLYNEQFFGPGTRLTVL.

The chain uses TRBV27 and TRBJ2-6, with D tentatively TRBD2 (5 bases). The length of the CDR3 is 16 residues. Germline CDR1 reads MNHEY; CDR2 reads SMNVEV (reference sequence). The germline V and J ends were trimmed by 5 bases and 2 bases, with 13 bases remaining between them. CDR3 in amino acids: CASSTLGSAGANVLTF. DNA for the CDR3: TGTGCCAGCAGTACTTTGGGGAGTGCTGGGGCCAACGTCCTGACTTTC. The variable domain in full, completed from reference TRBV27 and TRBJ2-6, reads EAQVTQNPRYLITVTGKKLTVTCSQNMNHEYMSWYRQDPGLGLRQIYYSMNVEVTDKGDVPEGYKVSRKEKRNFPLILESPSPNQTSLYFCASSTLGSAGANVLTFGAGSRLTVL.

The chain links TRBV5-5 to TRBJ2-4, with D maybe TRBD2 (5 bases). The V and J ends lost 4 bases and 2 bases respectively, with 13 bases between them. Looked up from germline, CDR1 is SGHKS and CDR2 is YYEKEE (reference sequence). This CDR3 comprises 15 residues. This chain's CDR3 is CASSLPEGSKNIQYF. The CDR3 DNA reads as TGTGCCAGCAGCCTCCCTGAGGGCTCCAAAAACATTCAGTACTTC. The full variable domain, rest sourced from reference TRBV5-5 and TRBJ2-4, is DAGVTQSPTHLIKTRGQQVTLRCSPISGHKSVSWYQQVLGQGPQFIFQYYEKEERGRGNFPDRFSARQFPNYSSELNVNALLLGDSALYLCASSLPEGSKNIQYFGAGTRLSVL.

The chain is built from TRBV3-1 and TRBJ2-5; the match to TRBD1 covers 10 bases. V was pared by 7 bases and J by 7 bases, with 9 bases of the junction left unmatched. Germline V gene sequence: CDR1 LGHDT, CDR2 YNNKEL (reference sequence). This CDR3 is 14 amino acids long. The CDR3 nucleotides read TGTGCCAGCATTAGACAGGGGGCTAGTGGGACCCAGTACTTC. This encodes CASIRQGASGTQYF.

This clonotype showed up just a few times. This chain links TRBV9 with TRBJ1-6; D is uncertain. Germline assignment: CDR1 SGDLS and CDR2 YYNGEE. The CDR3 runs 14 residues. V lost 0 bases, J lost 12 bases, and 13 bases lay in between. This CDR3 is CASSVGQSPLPLHF. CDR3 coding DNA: TGTGCCAGCAGCGTAGGCCAGAGTCCTTTACCCCTCCACTTT.

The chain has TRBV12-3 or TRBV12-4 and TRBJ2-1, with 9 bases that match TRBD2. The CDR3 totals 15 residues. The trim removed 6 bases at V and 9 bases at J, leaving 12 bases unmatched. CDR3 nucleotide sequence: TGTGCCAGCAGCCCGGCCGGGACTAGCCTTACTGAGCAGTTCTTC. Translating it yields CASSPAGTSLTEQFF.

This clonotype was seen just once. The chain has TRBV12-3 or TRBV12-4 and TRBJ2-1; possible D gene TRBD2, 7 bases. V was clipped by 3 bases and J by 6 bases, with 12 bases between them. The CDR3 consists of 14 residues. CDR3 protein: CASSLSGGLNEQFF. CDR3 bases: TGTGCCAGCAGTTTGTCGGGGGGCCTCAATGAGCAGTTCTTC.

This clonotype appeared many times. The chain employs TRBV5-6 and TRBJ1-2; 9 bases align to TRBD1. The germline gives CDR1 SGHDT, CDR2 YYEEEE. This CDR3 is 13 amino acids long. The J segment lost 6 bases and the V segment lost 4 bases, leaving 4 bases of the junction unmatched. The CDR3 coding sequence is TGTGCCAGCAGCAGGGGACAGGGAGATGGCTACACCTTC. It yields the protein CASSRGQGDGYTF.

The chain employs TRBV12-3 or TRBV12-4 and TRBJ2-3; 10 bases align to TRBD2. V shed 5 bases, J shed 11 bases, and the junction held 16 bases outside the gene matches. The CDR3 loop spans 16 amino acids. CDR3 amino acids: CASSPGASGGGLGQYF. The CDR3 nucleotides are TGTGCCAGCAGTCCCGGGGCGAGCGGGGGGGGCCTCGGGCAGTATTTT.